This TCR beta chain is drawn from a study of blood T cells in healthy people across ages. The second PCR ran roughly 6 to 11 cycles with a sample-barcoded 5' primer and J-beta primers. A single record per CDR3 protein comes from TCRdb applying MiXCR to the 5' RACE reads. This sample has around 870,000 distinct CDR3 sequences, with around 26% found just once. This CDR3 is 13 amino acids long. The V segment lost 4 bases and the J segment 3 bases; nucleotides outside the gene matches: 2. Germline CDR1 is SGHRS and CDR2 is YFSETQ. This clonotype occurred many times. Its antigen is still unknown. General observations from the study: Observed TCR beta diversity per million T cells went down as age went up. This fall followed a roughly linear course with age.

The sequence came from a woman older than 75 in good health. The sample consisted of blood. The chain links TRBV5-1 to TRBJ2-7, with TRBD1 identical over 9 bases. The CDR3 protein is CASSVDRGYEQYF. The DNA of the CDR3 is TGCGCCAGCAGCGTGGACAGGGGCTACGAGCAGTACTTC.